The rows below give T cell receptor beta chains drawn from one sample of a study of molecular identifiers for immune sequencing clone quantification. TCRdb independently ran MiXCR on the PCR reads; one entry per CDR3 protein. This table has 60,000 to 65,000 distinct CDR3 sequences, 19% appearing once. Sequencing was performed on naive CD8+ T cells from blood, with Jurkat cell RNA spiked in. The receptor set was obtained from a human donor in good health. Some libraries in this study had Jurkat cell RNA spiked in. Each CDR3 is given with its conserved first and last residue. The D gene is left open where the match is weak. Clone size is stated in some rows and not others, as once, few, many or a class when expanded.

V gene	J gene	D gene	clone size	CDR3 protein	CDR3 DNA
TRBV30	TRBJ2-2	TRBD2	many	CAWSAQGRSGRARTGELFF	TGTGCCTGGAGCGCCCAAGGTCGGAGCGGGAGGGCCCGTACCGGGGAGCTGTTTTTT
TRBV20-1	TRBJ1-1	TRBD1	many	CSARETQGHTEAFF	TGCAGTGCTAGAGAGACACAGGGGCACACTGAAGCTTTCTTT
TRBV20-1	TRBJ2-3	NA	many	CSARGLGESTDTQYF	TGCAGTGCTAGAGGACTAGGGGAGAGCACAGATACGCAGTATTTT
TRBV19	TRBJ1-1	NA	many	CASSTTVGTEAFF	TGTGCCAGTAGTACTACTGTGGGCACTGAAGCTTTCTTT
TRBV2	TRBJ1-5	NA	NA	CASSVSGDLYQPQHF	TGTGCCAGCAGTGTATCGGGGGACCTCTATCAGCCCCAGCATTTT
TRBV20-1	TRBJ1-1	NA	many	CSARGWIREGTEAFF	TGCAGTGCTAGGGGGTGGATCCGGGAAGGCACTGAAGCTTTCTTT
TRBV4-1	TRBJ2-1	TRBD2	few	CASSQDGGTSSNEQFF	TGCGCCAGCAGCCAAGATGGCGGGACTAGTTCCAATGAGCAGTTCTTC
TRBV29-1	TRBJ2-5	NA	many	CSVEDLGREETQYF	TGCAGCGTTGAAGATCTTGGCAGGGAAGAGACCCAGTACTTC
TRBV2	TRBJ2-7	NA	many	CASKDRSYEQYF	TGTGCCAGCAAAGACCGCTCCTACGAGCAGTACTTC
TRBV20-1	TRBJ2-7	TRBD2	few	CSARDPPPSGSYEQYF	TGCAGTGCTAGAGACCCCCCCCCGAGCGGGAGCTACGAGCAGTACTTC
TRBV7-8	TRBJ2-1	NA	many	CASSQPQGTPSGGAYNEQFF	TGTGCCAGCAGCCAACCACAAGGGACTCCGTCAGGTGGGGCCTACAATGAGCAGTTCTTC
TRBV6-2/TRBV6-3	TRBJ2-2	NA	many	CASSLGLVGTGELFF	TGTGCCAGCAGCCTCGGGCTGGTGGGCACCGGGGAGCTGTTTTTT
TRBV7-6	TRBJ1-6	NA	many	CASTEDGGPYSPLHF	TGTGCCAGCACCGAGGATGGGGGGCCTTATTCACCCCTCCACTTT
TRBV4-2	TRBJ1-6	NA	few	CASSPSIGSPLHF	TGTGCCAGCAGCCCGTCGATAGGTTCACCCCTCCACTTT
TRBV4-3	TRBJ1-4	NA	NA	CASSQDYPTNEKLFF	TGCGCCAGCAGCCAAGACTATCCGACTAATGAAAAACTGTTTTTT
TRBV7-9	TRBJ2-1	NA	many	CASSLGWGPLTKTQNEQFF	TGTGCCAGCAGCTTAGGATGGGGACCTCTTACGAAAACCCAAAATGAGCAGTTCTTC
TRBV20-1	TRBJ2-6	TRBD1	few	CSASPTGAGANVLTF	TGCAGTGCTAGCCCGACAGGGGCTGGGGCCAACGTCCTGACTTTC
TRBV6-1	TRBJ1-5	TRBD1	many	CASATGPYSNQPQHF	TGTGCCAGCGCGACAGGGCCATATAGCAATCAGCCCCAGCATTTT
TRBV7-9	TRBJ2-3	NA	many	CASTNPGALPLTDTQYF	TGTGCCAGCACTAACCCGGGAGCTCTCCCCCTTACAGATACGCAGTATTTT
TRBV30	TRBJ2-3	NA	once	CTWSGTIVAGLPPRLGDTQYF	TGTACCTGGAGTGGAACGATCGTAGCAGGTTTGCCCCCCCGGTTGGGAGATACGCAGTATTTT
TRBV7-6	TRBJ2-2	NA	many	CASRVSGSSNTGELFF	TGTGCCAGCAGGGTATCAGGGAGTTCGAACACCGGGGAGCTGTTTTTT
TRBV6-5	TRBJ2-7	NA	NA	CASSGSTGSGEQYF	TGTGCCAGCAGTGGCTCGACAGGATCGGGCGAGCAGTACTTC